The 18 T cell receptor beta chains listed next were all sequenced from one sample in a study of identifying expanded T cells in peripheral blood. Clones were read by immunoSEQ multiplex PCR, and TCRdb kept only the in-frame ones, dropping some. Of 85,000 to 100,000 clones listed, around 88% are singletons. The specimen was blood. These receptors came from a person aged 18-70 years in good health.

CDR3 sequence: CASSLSLGTSGYEQYF. The CDR3 nucleotides read TGTGCCAGCAGTTTATCTTTGGGAACTAGCGGCTACGAGCAGTACTTC. V usage is TRBV27 and J usage is TRBJ2-7; 8 bases align to TRBD2. The CDR3 is 16 residues long. The J segment lost 3 bases and the V segment lost 0 bases, leaving 7 bases of the junction unmatched. Germline CDR1 reads MNHEY; CDR2 reads SMNVEV (reference sequence).

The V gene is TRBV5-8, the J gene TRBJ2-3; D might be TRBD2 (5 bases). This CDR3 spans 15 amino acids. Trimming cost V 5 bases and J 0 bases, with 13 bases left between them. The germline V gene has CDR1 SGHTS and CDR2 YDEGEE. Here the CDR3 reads CASSWSGASTDTQYF. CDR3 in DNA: TGTGCCAGCAGTTGGAGCGGTGCTAGCACAGATACGCAGTATTTT.

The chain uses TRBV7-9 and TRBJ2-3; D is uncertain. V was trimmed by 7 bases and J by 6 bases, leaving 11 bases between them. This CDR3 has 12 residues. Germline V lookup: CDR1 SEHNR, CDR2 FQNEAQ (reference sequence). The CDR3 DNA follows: TGTGCCAGCACCCCCGAAGGGGATACGCAGTATTTT. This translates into CASTPEGDTQYF.

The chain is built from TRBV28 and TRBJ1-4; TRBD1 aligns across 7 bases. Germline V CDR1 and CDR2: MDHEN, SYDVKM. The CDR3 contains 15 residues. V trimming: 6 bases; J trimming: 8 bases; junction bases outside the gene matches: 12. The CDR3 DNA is TGTGCCAGCAGCCTGACCGGGACAGCAGGCGAAAAACTGTTTTTT. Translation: CASSLTGTAGEKLFF.

The DNA for the CDR3 is TGTGCCAGTAGTATGGCAGGTTACACTGAAGCTTTCTTT. Its translation is CASSMAGYTEAFF. The V gene is TRBV19, the J gene TRBJ1-1; D not certain. Deletions cut 3 bases from V and 3 bases from J, with 8 bases between. The germline V gene encodes CDR1 LNHDA and CDR2 SQIVND (reference sequence). This CDR3 is 13 amino acids long.

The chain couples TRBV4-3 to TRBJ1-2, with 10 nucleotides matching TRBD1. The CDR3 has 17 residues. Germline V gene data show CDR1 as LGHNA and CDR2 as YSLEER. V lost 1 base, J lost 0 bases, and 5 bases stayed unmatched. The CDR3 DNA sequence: TGCGCCAGCAGCCAAGTGCGGACAGGGGGATCTAACTATGGCTACACCTTC. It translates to CASSQVRTGGSNYGYTF.

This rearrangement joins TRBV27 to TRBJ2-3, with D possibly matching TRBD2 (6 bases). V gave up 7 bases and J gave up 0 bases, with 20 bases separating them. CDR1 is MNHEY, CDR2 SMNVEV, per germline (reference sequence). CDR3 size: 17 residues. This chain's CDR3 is CASNTMGGVPSTDTQYF. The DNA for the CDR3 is TGTGCCAGCAATACAATGGGGGGAGTCCCTAGCACAGATACGCAGTATTTT.

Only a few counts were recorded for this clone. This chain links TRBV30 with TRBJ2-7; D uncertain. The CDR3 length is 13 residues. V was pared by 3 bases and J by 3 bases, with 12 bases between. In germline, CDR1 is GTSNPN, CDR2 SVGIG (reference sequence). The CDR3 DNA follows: TGTGCCTGGAGGAAACAGCAGGTCTACGAGCAGTACTTC. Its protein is CAWRKQQVYEQYF.

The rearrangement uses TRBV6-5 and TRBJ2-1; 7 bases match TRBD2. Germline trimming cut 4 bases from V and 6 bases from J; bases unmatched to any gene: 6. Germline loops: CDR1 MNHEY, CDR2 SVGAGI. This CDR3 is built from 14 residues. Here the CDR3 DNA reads TGTGCCAGCAGTTTCCAGACTAGCCTCAATGAGCAGTTCTTC. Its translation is CASSFQTSLNEQFF.

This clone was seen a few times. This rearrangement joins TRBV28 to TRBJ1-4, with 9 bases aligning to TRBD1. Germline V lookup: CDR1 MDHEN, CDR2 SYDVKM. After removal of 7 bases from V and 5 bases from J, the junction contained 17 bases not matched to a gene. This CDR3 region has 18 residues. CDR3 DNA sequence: TGTGCCAGCACCCGGACAGGGGTCGGCCCCGGGCCCAATGAAAAACTGTTTTTT. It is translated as CASTRTGVGPGPNEKLFF.

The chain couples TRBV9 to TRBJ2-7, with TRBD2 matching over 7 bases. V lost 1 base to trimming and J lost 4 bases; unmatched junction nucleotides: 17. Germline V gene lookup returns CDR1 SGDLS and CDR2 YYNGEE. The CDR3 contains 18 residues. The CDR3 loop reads CASSVRSRQLAVIYEQYF. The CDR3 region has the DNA TGTGCCAGCAGCGTACGATCACGACAGCTAGCGGTGATTTACGAGCAGTACTTC.

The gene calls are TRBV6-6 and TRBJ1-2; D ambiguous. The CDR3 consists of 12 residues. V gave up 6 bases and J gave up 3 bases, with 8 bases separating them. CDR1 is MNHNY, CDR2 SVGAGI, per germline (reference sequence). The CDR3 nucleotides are TGTGCCAGCAGGCACCGCCACTATGGCTACACCTTC. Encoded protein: CASRHRHYGYTF.

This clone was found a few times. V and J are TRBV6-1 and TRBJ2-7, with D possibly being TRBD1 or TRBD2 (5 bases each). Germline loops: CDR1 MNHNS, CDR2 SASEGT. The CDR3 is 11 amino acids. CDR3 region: CGVGVPYEQYF. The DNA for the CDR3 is TGTGGAGTGGGGGTTCCCTACGAGCAGTACTTC.

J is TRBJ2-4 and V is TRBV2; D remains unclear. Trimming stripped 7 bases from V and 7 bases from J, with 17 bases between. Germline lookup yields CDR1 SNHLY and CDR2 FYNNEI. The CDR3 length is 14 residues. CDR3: CASMAGPGANIQYF. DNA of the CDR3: TGTGCCAGCATGGCCGGGCCAGGAGCGAACATTCAGTACTTC.

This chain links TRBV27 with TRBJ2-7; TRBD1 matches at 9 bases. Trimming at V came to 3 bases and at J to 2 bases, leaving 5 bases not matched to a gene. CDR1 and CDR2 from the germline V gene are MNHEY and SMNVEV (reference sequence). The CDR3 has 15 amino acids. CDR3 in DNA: TGTGCCAGCAGTTTGGGGGGACAGGGCGCCTACGAGCAGTACTTC. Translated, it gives CASSLGGQGAYEQYF.

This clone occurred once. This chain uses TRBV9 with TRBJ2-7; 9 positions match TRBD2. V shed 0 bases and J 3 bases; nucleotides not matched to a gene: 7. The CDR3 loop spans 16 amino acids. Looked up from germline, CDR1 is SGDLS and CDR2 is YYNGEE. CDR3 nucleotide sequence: TGTGCCAGCAGCGTAGGCCAGCGGGGGGACCTCTACGAGCAGTACTTC. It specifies CASSVGQRGDLYEQYF.

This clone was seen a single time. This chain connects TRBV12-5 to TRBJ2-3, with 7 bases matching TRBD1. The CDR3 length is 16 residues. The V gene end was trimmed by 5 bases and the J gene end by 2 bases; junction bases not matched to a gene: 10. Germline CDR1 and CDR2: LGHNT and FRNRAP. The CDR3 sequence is CASGPPGGVNTDTQYF. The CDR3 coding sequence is TGTGCTAGTGGTCCCCCAGGGGGAGTCAACACAGATACGCAGTATTTT.

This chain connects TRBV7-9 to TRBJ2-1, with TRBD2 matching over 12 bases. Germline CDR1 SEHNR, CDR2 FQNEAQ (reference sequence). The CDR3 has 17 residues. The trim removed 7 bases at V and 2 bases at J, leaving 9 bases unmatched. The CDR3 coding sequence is TGTGCCAGCAACCCAGGGGGACTAGCGGGCACCTACAATGAGCAGTTCTTC. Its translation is CASNPGGLAGTYNEQFF.